The 2 T cell receptor beta chains below were found in one sample sequenced in a study of cytomegalovirus exposure and HLA in healthy donors. Primers included in the PCR were 60 Vbeta and 13 Jbeta primers. Some clones are missing from TCRdb's copy, which holds only in-frame ones; the method was immunoSEQ multiplex PCR. The table has 250,000 or so clones, about 93% seen once. The sample consisted of PBMCs. These receptors were obtained from a girl aged 2 to 10 in good health and CMV-seronegative.

V and J are TRBV7-9 and TRBJ1-2; the D gene is possibly TRBD1 (6 bases). This CDR3 is built from 16 residues. Germline-derived CDR1 and CDR2 are SEHNR and FQNEAQ (reference sequence). Trimming cost V 1 base and J 3 bases, with 15 bases left between them. CDR3 sequence reads: CASSLVPLDSYYGYTF. The DNA of the CDR3 is TGTGCCAGCAGCTTAGTTCCACTGGACAGTTACTATGGCTACACCTTC.

Here the CDR3 reads CAWSVDSYGYTF. The CDR3 region has the DNA TGTGCCTGGAGTGTGGACAGCTATGGCTACACCTTC. The rearrangement links TRBV30 to TRBJ1-2; D perhaps matches TRBD1 (6 bases). The germline V gene encodes CDR1 GTSNPN and CDR2 SVGIG (reference sequence). The V end was cut by 0 bases, the J end by 4 bases, with 6 bases between. The CDR3 is made up of 12 amino acids.